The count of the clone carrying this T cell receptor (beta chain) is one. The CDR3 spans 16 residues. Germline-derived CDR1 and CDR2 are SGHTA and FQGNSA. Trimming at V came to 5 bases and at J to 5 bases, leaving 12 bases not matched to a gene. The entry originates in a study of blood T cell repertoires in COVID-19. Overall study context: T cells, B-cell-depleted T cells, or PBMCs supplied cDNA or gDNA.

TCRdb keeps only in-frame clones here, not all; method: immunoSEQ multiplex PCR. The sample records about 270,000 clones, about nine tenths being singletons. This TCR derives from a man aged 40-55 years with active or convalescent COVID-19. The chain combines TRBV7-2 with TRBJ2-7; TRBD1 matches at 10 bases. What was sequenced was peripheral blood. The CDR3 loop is CASSLRLTGGGDEQYF. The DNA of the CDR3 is TGTGCCAGCAGCCTCCGTTTGACAGGGGGCGGCGACGAGCAGTACTTC.